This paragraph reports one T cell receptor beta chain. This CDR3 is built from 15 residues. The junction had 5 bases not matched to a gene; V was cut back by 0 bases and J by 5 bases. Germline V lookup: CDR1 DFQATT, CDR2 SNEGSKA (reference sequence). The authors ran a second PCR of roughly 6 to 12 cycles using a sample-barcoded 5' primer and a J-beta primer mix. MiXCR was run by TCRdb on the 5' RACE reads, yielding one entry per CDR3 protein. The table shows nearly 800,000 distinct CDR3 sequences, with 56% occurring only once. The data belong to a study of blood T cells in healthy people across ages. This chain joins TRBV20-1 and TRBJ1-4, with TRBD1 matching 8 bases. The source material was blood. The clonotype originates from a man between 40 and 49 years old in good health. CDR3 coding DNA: TGCAGTGCTAGAGATCAGGCAGGGGGCAATGAAAAACTGTTTTTT. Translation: CSARDQAGGNEKLFF.